This entry lists 15 T cell receptor beta chains sequenced from one sample in a study of T cell responses to AZD1222 COVID-19 vaccine. This table comes from immunoSEQ multiplex PCR, and its TCRdb copy is limited to in-frame clones, with some not included. The table records approximately 80,000 clones, around 90% of them present only once. This specimen was peripheral blood, taken on day 0 of MenACWY control vaccination. The source is an adult in good health.

The genes are TRBV27 and TRBJ2-1, with TRBD1 matching over 7 bases. The length of the CDR3 is 14 residues. CDR1 is MNHEY and CDR2 is SMNVEV in the germline V gene (reference sequence). With V trimmed by 4 bases and J by 8 bases, 8 bases remained unmatched. Written as DNA, the CDR3 is TGTGCCAGCAGTTCCGTGGACAGGTTGGATGAGCAGTTCTTC. Encoded protein: CASSSVDRLDEQFF.

The chain joins TRBV7-3 to TRBJ2-1, with 9 bases fitting TRBD2. CDR1 and CDR2 (germline): SGHTA, FQGTGA. V lost 5 bases and J lost 10; bases outside the gene matches: 18. The CDR3 is 17 amino acids. The CDR3 DNA reads TGTGCCAGCAGCCCTCGGGGTAGCGGGGGCCCCCCGGGGGAGCAGTTCTTC. It is translated as CASSPRGSGGPPGEQFF.

This clone was seen only once. The genes are TRBV5-1 and TRBJ2-2; tentatively, D is TRBD2 (5 bases). Germline CDR1 reads SGHRS; CDR2 reads YFSETQ. With 5 bases removed from V and 2 bases from J, the gap between germline ends came to 16 bases. The CDR3 has 16 amino acids. This CDR3 is CASSLEAGINTGELFF. DNA for the CDR3: TGCGCCAGCAGTCTGGAGGCCGGGATTAACACCGGGGAGCTGTTTTTT. Supplemented by reference TRBV5-1 and TRBJ2-2, the full variable domain reads KAGVTQTPRYLIKTRGQQVTLSCSPISGHRSVSWYQQTPGQGLQFLFEYFSETQRNKGNFPGRFSGRQFSNSRSEMNVSTLELGDSALYLCASSLEAGINTGELFFGEGSRLTVL.

J is TRBJ2-2 and V is TRBV2, with unresolved D. V lost 6 bases and J 1 base, leaving 9 bases between the germline ends. This CDR3 has 14 amino acids. Germline V gene sequence: CDR1 SNHLY, CDR2 FYNNEI. The CDR3 protein is CASSRSQNTGELFF. Here the CDR3 DNA reads TGTGCCAGCAGCCGAAGTCAGAACACCGGGGAGCTGTTTTTT.

CDR3 nucleotides: TGTGCCAGCAGTTACTCGACAAGAGATACGCAGTATTTT. Its translation: CASSYSTRDTQYF. The chain joins TRBV6-2 or TRBV6-3 to TRBJ2-3; D gene unclear. The CDR3 spans 13 residues. The germline CDR1 and CDR2 sequences are MNHEY and SVGEGT. Trimming took off 0 bases at V and 5 bases at J, with 6 bases between the two ends.

The chain recombines TRBV27 with TRBJ2-1; D gene uncertain. This CDR3 spans 14 amino acids. CDR1 and CDR2 (germline): MNHEY, SMNVEV (reference sequence). V shed 7 bases and J shed 0 bases, with 10 bases lying between them. The CDR3 DNA is TGTGCCAGCAAGGAGCTGAGCTCCTACAATGAGCAGTTCTTC. Amino acid sequence: CASKELSSYNEQFF.

The chain has TRBV7-9 and TRBJ2-1, with a weak D call TRBD2 (7 bases). Trimming left V 4 bases short and J 7 bases short, with 14 bases between. The germline CDR1 and CDR2 sequences are SEHNR and FQNEAQ (reference sequence). The CDR3 spans 14 residues. CDR3 nucleotides: TGTGCCAGCAGCTGGGGGGGCCTGGGGAATGAGCAGTTCTTC. As protein: CASSWGGLGNEQFF. Looking up the rest from reference TRBV7-9 and TRBJ2-1 gives the full variable domain: DTGVSQNPRHKITKRGQNVTFRCDPISEHNRLYWYRQTLGQGPEFLTYFQNEAQLEKSRLLSDRFSAERPKGSFSTLEIQRTEQGDSAMYLCASSWGGLGNEQFFGPGTRLTVL.

This clone has a single count. In nucleotides, the CDR3 is TGTGCCAGCAGCTGGCGGACGGCTACTCTGAACACTGAAGCTTTCTTT. This sequence encodes CASSWRTATLNTEAFF. This chain links TRBV7-8 with TRBJ1-1; D is unclear. The CDR3 runs to 16 residues. Germline values: CDR1 SGHVS, CDR2 FQNEAQ. The germline V and J ends were trimmed by 4 bases and 0 bases, with 15 bases remaining between them. The whole variable domain, remainder taken from reference TRBV7-8 and TRBJ1-1, is GAGVSQSPRYKVAKRGQDVALRCDPISGHVSLFWYQQALGQGPEFLTYFQNEAQLDKSGLPSDRFFAERPEGSVSTLKIQRTQQEDSAVYLCASSWRTATLNTEAFFGQGTRLTVV.

The table lists this clone with a few counts. The V and J genes are TRBV29-1 and TRBJ1-1, with 9 bases identical to TRBD1. The germline V gene encodes CDR1 SQVTM and CDR2 ANQGSEA. The CDR3 runs 13 residues. The V segment lost 7 bases and the J segment 7 bases; nucleotides outside the gene matches: 10. CDR3 in DNA: TGCAGCGCCAAACAGGGGGCAGGTGATGAAGCTTTCTTT. This codes for CSAKQGAGDEAFF.

This clone showed up just once. V is TRBV20-1 and J is TRBJ2-3; 11 positions match TRBD2. V shed 3 bases, J shed 10 bases, and the junction held 9 bases outside the gene matches. The CDR3 consists of 14 residues. CDR1 DFQATT and CDR2 SNEGSKA come from the germline V gene (reference sequence). CDR3 loop: CSASVLSTSGAQYF. CDR3 coding DNA: TGCAGTGCTAGTGTTTTATCGACTAGCGGGGCGCAGTATTTT.

This clone was observed a handful of times. The chain joins TRBV18 to TRBJ2-2, with D possibly matching TRBD1 (6 bases). Between the trimmed V and J ends, which lost 4 bases and 4 bases, there was a span of 10 bases. The CDR3 sequence is 14 residues long. Germline CDR1 reads KGHSH; CDR2 reads LQKENI. CDR3 nucleotide sequence: TGTGCCAGCTCACTAAAACAGGGCACCGGGGAGCTGTTTTTT. It encodes CASSLKQGTGELFF.

V and J are TRBV11-1 and TRBJ2-2, with 7 bases that match TRBD1. V trimming: 6 bases; J trimming: 2 bases; junction bases outside the gene matches: 3. The germline CDR1 and CDR2 sequences are SGHAT and FQDESV (reference sequence). CDR3 length: 14 amino acids. CDR3 loop: CASRQGSNTGELFF. The CDR3 coding sequence is TGTGCCAGCAGACAGGGGTCCAACACCGGGGAGCTGTTTTTT.

This clone is large in the sample. This chain links TRBV19 with TRBJ1-5, with 7 nucleotides matching TRBD1. CDR1 is LNHDA and CDR2 is SQIVND in the germline V gene (reference sequence). This CDR3 is built from 13 residues. The V gene end was trimmed by 8 bases and the J gene end by 5 bases; junction bases not matched to a gene: 6. The CDR3 spells CASLGTVHQPQHF. The CDR3 DNA is TGTGCCAGTCTGGGGACAGTTCATCAGCCCCAGCATTTT.

The V gene is TRBV9, the J gene TRBJ1-2; TRBD1 agrees at 7 bases. The CDR3 has 17 amino acids. Germline CDR1 and CDR2: SGDLS and YYNGEE. V was clipped by 2 bases and J by 0 bases; unmatched bases: 10. CDR3 loop: CASSVSSDRAPNYGYTF. The CDR3 nucleotides read TGTGCCAGCAGCGTTTCCTCCGACAGGGCCCCTAACTATGGCTACACCTTC.

The chain has TRBV11-1 and TRBJ1-1; D may be TRBD1 (6 bases). There are 16 residues in the CDR3. Germline values: CDR1 SGHAT, CDR2 FQDESV (reference sequence). The ends were cut back, 4 bases at V and 1 base at J, with 16 bases in the middle. The CDR3 DNA sequence: TGTGCCAGCAGCTATAGATCCGGGACACGGAACACTGAAGCTTTCTTT. Its translation: CASSYRSGTRNTEAFF.